This entry lists 9 T cell receptor beta chains sequenced from one sample in a study of shared clonotypes between healthy human individuals. Repertoires were generated with immunoSEQ multiplex PCR, while TCRdb's copy carries only in-frame clones and drops some. The repertoire includes 400,000 to 500,000 clones, around 79% of them detected once, and less than 15% sits in the top ten. Sequencing was carried out using PBMCs. The receptors originated from a woman aged 35 to 49 in good health. Some clones in this sample may be carry-over from other donors' samples.

The chain carries TRBV29-1 and TRBJ2-7; unclear D gene. CDR3 length: 11 amino acids. Germline V CDR1 and CDR2: SQVTM, ANQGSEA. V lost 4 bases to trimming and J lost 5 bases, with 9 bases between them. The CDR3 is CSVGQLDEQYF. Here the CDR3 DNA reads TGCAGCGTTGGTCAGTTAGACGAGCAGTACTTC.

The chain uses TRBV5-1 and TRBJ1-6; D is ambiguous. The V gene's germline CDR1 is SGHRS and CDR2 YFSETQ. CDR3 length: 14 amino acids. V dropped 4 bases and J dropped 7 bases, with 12 bases sitting between them. The CDR3 bases are TGCGCCAGCAGCCTAGTGGCAGCCAATTCACCCCTCCACTTT. Encoded protein: CASSLVAANSPLHF.

This clone was seen only a few times. The chain is built from TRBV28 and TRBJ2-5; perhaps TRBD1 as D (6 bases). The tail of the sequence fits TRBJ2-7 better, so the J call may be wrong. CDR1 and CDR2 (germline): MDHEN, SYDVKM. CDR3 length equals 16 residues. The CDR3 DNA follows: TGTGCCAGCAGTCCCCCTGGGGGCGGCCCAAACCCCGAGCAGTACTTC. It yields the protein CASSPPGGGPNPEQYF.

Only one count was recorded for this clone. The chain combines TRBV5-4 with TRBJ2-3, with a tentative D call TRBD2 (6 bases). Germline CDR1 and CDR2: SGHNT and YYREEE (reference sequence). The CDR3 consists of 15 residues. Trimming removed 4 bases from V and 0 bases from J, with 12 bases in between. The CDR3 DNA reads as TGTGCCAGCAGCCCCCCCGGGACTAGCACAGATACGCAGTATTTT. Translated: CASSPPGTSTDTQYF. Full variable domain (rest looked up from reference TRBV5-4 and TRBJ2-3): ETGVTQSPTHLIKTRGQQVTLRCSSQSGHNTVSWYQQALGQGPQFIFQYYREEENGRGNFPPRFSGLQFPNYSSELNVNALELDDSALYLCASSPPGTSTDTQYFGPGTRLTVL.

V is TRBV28 and J is TRBJ2-6; possibly TRBD1 or TRBD2 for D (5 bases each). V was trimmed by 6 bases and J by 2 bases, leaving 14 bases between them. The germline V gene encodes CDR1 MDHEN and CDR2 SYDVKM. This CDR3 comprises 16 residues. DNA of the CDR3: TGTGCCAGCAGCCCACTTTTGGGGGCTGGGGCCAACGTCCTGACTTTC. It is translated as CASSPLLGAGANVLTF.

The chain is built from TRBV27 and TRBJ2-1; 11 bases agree with TRBD2. Germline-derived CDR1 and CDR2 are MNHEY and SMNVEV (reference sequence). The CDR3 is made up of 18 amino acids. Trimming took 4 bases from V and 7 from J; bases not matched to a gene: 15. The CDR3 bases are TGTGCCAGCAGTTCTACGGGACTTCCTACTAGCGGGAGAAATGAGCAGTTCTTC. Amino acid sequence: CASSSTGLPTSGRNEQFF.

The CDR3 nucleotides read TGTGCCAGCAGTTTGGGAGGGACGTCCCACGAGCAGTACTTC. It translates to CASSLGGTSHEQYF. The chain recombines TRBV28 with TRBJ2-7, with TRBD2 identical over 7 bases. The length of the CDR3 is 14 residues. CDR1 is MDHEN and CDR2 is SYDVKM in the germline V gene. V was pared by 3 bases and J by 5 bases, with 7 bases of the junction left unmatched.

About this clone: This sample includes further DNA sequences coding for the same CDR3. This CDR3 reads CASSVGTGSSYEQYF. The DNA for the CDR3 is TGTGCCAGCAGCGTAGGAACAGGGTCCTCCTACGAGCAGTACTTC. The chain uses TRBV9 and TRBJ2-7; tentative D call: TRBD1 (6 bases). Trimming removed 0 bases at V and 0 bases at J, with 10 bases between. The CDR3 covers 15 residues. Per germline, CDR1 SGDLS and CDR2 YYNGEE.

The rearrangement joins TRBV27 to TRBJ2-5; TRBD2 matches at 10 bases. CDR1 and CDR2 from the germline V gene are MNHEY and SMNVEV (reference sequence). The CDR3 length is 17 residues. The ends lost 5 bases at V and 3 bases at J; junction bases unmatched: 12. The CDR3 bases are TGTGCCAGCAGTCCTAAAGGGGCCCTAGCGGGAGAAGAGACCCAGTACTTC. This sequence encodes CASSPKGALAGEETQYF.